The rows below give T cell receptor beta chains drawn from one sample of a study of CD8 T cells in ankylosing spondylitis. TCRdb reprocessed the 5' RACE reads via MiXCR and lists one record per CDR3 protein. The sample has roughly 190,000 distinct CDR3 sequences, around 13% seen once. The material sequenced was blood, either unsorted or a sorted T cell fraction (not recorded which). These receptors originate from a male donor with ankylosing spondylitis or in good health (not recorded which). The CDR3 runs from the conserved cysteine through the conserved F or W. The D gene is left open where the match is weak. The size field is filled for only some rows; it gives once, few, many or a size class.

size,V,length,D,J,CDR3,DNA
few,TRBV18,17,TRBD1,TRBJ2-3,CASSWSPGQYSTDTQYF,TGTGCCAGCTCTTGGTCTCCGGGACAGTATAGCACAGATACGCAGTATTTT
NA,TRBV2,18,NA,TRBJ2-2,CASSEGVEKARRTGELFF,TGTGCCAGCAGTGAAGGGGTCGAGAAGGCTCGAAGGACCGGGGAGCTGTTTTTT
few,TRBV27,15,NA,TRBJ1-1,CASSLSGGINTEAFF,TGTGCCAGCAGTTTATCCGGCGGTATCAACACTGAAGCTTTCTTT
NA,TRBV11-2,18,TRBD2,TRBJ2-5,CASSRGSDGGENQETQYF,TGTGCCAGCAGCCGCGGGAGTGACGGGGGGGAAAATCAAGAGACCCAGTACTTC
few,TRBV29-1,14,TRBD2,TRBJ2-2,CSVEDQGGPGELFF,TGCAGCGTTGAAGATCAGGGAGGGCCCGGGGAGCTGTTTTTT
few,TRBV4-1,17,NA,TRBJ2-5,CASSQKPATGNQETQYF,TGCGCCAGCAGCCAAAAGCCGGCAACCGGCAACCAAGAGACCCAGTACTTC
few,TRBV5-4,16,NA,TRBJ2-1,CASSLRPRGGYNEQFF,TGTGCCAGCAGCTTACGTCCCAGGGGGGGCTACAATGAGCAGTTCTTC
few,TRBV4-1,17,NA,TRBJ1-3,CASSHPRREEVGNTIYF,TGCGCCAGCAGCCACCCTCGCAGGGAGGAGGTTGGAAACACCATATATTTT
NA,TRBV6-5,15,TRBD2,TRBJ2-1,CASSYGGEVYNEQFF,TGTGCCAGCAGTTACGGGGGGGAGGTCTACAATGAGCAGTTCTTC
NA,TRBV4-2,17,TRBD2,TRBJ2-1,CASSQDAGGGVYNEQFF,TGTGCCAGCAGCCAAGACGCGGGCGGGGGAGTTTACAATGAGCAGTTCTTC
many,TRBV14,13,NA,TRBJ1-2,CASSQGGTYGYTF,TGTGCCAGCAGCCAAGGAGGGACCTATGGCTACACCTTC
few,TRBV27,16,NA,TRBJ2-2,CASSWGAGVVTGELFF,TGTGCCAGCAGTTGGGGGGCAGGGGTGGTCACCGGGGAGCTGTTTTTT
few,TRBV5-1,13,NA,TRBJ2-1,CASSLAGFNEQFF,TGCGCCAGCAGCTTGGCAGGATTTAATGAGCAGTTCTTC
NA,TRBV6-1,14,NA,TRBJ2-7,CASSPLGPQYEQYF,TGTGCCAGCAGTCCCCTGGGGCCTCAGTACGAGCAGTACTTC
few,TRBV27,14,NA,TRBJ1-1,CASSLSSPAREAFF,TGTGCCAGCAGTTTATCCTCCCCCGCACGGGAAGCTTTCTTT
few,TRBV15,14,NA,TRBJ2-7,CATRDASAYYEQYF,TGTGCCACCAGGGACGCTAGCGCCTACTACGAGCAGTACTTC
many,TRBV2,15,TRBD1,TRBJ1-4,CASTRRTGVNEKLFF,TGTGCCAGTACGCGTCGGACAGGGGTTAATGAAAAACTGTTTTTT
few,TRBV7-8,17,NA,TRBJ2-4,CASSLSGASLSKNIQYF,TGTGCCAGCAGCTTATCCGGGGCCAGCCTTTCCAAAAACATTCAGTACTTC
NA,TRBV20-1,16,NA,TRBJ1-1,CSARDREAAMNTEAFF,TGCAGTGCTAGAGATCGAGAGGCAGCCATGAACACTGAAGCTTTCTTT
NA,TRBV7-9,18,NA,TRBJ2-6,CAHGDQGGTRSGANVLTF,TGTGCCCACGGGGACCAAGGGGGAACCCGCTCTGGGGCCAACGTCCTGACTTTC
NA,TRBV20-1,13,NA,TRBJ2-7,CSAEPRQTYEQYF,TGCAGTGCTGAGCCCAGGCAGACCTACGAGCAGTACTTC
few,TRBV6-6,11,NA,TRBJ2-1,CASSYGGPKFF,TGTGCCAGCAGTTACGGGGGCCCCAAGTTCTTC